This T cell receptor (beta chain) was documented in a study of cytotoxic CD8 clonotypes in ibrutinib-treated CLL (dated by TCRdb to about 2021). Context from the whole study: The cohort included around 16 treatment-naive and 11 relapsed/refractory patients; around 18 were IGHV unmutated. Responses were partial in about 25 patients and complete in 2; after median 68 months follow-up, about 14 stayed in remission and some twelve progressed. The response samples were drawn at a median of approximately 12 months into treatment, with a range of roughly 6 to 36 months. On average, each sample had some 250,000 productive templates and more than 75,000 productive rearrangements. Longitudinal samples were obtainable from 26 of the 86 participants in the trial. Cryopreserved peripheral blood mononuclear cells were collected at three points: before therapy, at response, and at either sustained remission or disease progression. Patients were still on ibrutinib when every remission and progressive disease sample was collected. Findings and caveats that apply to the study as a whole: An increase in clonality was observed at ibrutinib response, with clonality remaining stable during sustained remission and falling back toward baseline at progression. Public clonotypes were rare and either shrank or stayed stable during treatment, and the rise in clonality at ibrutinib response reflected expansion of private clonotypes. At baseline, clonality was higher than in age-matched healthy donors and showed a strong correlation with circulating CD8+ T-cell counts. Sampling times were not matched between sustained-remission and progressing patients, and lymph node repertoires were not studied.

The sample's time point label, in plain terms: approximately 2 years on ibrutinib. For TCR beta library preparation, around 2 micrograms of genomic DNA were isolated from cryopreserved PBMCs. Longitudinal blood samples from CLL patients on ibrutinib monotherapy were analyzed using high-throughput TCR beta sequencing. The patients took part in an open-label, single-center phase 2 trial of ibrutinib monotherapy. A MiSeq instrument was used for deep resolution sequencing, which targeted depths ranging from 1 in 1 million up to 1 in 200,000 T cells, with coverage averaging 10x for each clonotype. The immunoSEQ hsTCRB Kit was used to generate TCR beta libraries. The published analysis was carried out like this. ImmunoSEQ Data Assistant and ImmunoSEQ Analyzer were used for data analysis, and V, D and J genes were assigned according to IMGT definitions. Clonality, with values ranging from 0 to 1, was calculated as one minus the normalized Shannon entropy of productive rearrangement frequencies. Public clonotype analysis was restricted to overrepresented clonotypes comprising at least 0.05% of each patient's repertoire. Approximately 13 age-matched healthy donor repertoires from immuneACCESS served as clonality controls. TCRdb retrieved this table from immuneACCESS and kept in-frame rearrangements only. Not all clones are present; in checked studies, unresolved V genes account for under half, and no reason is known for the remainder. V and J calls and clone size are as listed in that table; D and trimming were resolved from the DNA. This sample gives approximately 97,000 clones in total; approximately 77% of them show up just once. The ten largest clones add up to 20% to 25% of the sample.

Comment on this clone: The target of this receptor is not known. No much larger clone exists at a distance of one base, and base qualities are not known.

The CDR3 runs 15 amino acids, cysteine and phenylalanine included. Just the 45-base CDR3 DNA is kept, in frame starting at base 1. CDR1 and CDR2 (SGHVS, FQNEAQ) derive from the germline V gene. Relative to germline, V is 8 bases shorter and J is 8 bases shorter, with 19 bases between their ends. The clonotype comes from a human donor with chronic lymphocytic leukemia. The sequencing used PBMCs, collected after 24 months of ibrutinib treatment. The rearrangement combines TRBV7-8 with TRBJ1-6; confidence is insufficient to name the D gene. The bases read TGTGCCAGCGGGAGTGCTAGCGGTCAGGATTCACCCCTCCACTTT. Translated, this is CASGSASGQDSPLHF.